These 17 T cell receptor beta chains were all obtained from the same sample, sequenced in a study of CD8+CD57+ T cells in acquired aplastic anemia. For CDR3 and TCR beta VDJ profiling, genomic DNA was the template used. TCRdb ran MiXCR on the reads and lists one entry per CDR3 protein. Found here are more than 150,000 distinct CDR3 sequences, about three fifths of them singletons; the top ten hold 40% to 55%. Source material: sorted CD4+, CD8+, or CD8+CD57+ T cells (not recorded which) from PBMCs. The receptors originated from a human donor with severe aplastic anemia or a healthy control (not recorded which).

The J gene is TRBJ2-2, the V gene TRBV29-1; tentatively, D is TRBD1 (5 bases). The germline V gene has CDR1 SQVTM and CDR2 ANQGSEA. This CDR3 has 14 amino acids. V was pared by 8 bases and J by 7 bases, with 20 bases between. The CDR3 nucleotides read TGCAGCACCCCCGGTGACAGACCTAACGGGGAGCTGTTTTTT. It is translated as CSTPGDRPNGELFF.

The chain links TRBV7-9 to TRBJ2-7, with TRBD1 identical over 7 bases. CDR1 is SEHNR and CDR2 is FQNEAQ in the germline V gene (reference sequence). The CDR3 covers 16 residues. V was pared by 5 bases and J by 0 bases, with 10 bases of the junction left unmatched. CDR3 residues: CASSRVGQSYSYEQYF. Written as DNA, the CDR3 is TGTGCCAGCAGCCGCGTGGGACAGTCGTACTCCTACGAGCAGTACTTC.

The chain combines TRBV24-1 with TRBJ2-7; a weak D match, TRBD1 (6 bases). The CDR3 is 17 amino acids. With 3 bases removed from V and 4 bases from J, the gap between germline ends came to 21 bases. Germline CDR1 reads KGHDR; CDR2 reads SFDVKD. The CDR3 spells CATSDGGVGAPPYEQYF. CDR3 sequence (DNA): TGTGCCACCAGTGATGGGGGCGTGGGGGCCCCCCCGTACGAGCAGTACTTC.

CDR3 sequence reads: CASSVAGVHPAQSETQYF. The CDR3 DNA is TGTGCCAGCAGCGTAGCGGGGGTCCACCCGGCCCAATCTGAGACCCAGTACTTC. This chain uses TRBV9 with TRBJ2-5, with D perhaps matching TRBD2 (6 bases). The CDR3 totals 18 residues. Per germline, CDR1 SGDLS and CDR2 YYNGEE. V gave up 0 bases and J gave up 5 bases, with 23 bases separating them. Filled out from reference TRBV9 and TRBJ2-5, the complete variable domain reads DSGVTQTPKHLITATGQRVTLRCSPRSGDLSVYWYQQSLDQGLQFLIQYYNGEERAKGNILERFSAQQFPDLHSELNLSSLELGDSALYFCASSVAGVHPAQSETQYFGPGTRLLVL.

V usage is TRBV20-1 and J usage is TRBJ2-7; 8 nucleotides align to TRBD1. CDR1 and CDR2 (germline): DFQATT, SNEGSKA (reference sequence). Trimming removed 2 bases from V and 7 bases from J; junction bases left unmatched: 7. The length of the CDR3 is 13 residues. CDR3: CSARPGQGGEQYF. DNA of the CDR3: TGCAGTGCTAGACCCGGACAGGGTGGAGAGCAGTACTTC.

The chain carries TRBV6-1 and TRBJ2-7, with 12 bases identical to TRBD2. Judging by the DNA end, TRBJ2-1 fits better; the J call may be wrong. Per the germline V gene, CDR1 is MNHNS and CDR2 is SASEGT. The CDR3 runs 17 residues. CDR3 coding DNA: TGTGCCAGCAGTGGACTAGCGGGGGTGGGCTCCTACAATGAGCAGTTCTTC. As protein: CASSGLAGVGSYNEQFF.

This clonotype has just a few counts. The chain is built from TRBV10-3 and TRBJ1-6; 10 nucleotides line up with TRBD1. This CDR3 contains 14 residues. Germline values: CDR1 ENHRY, CDR2 SYGVKD. The trim removed 8 bases at V and 4 bases at J, leaving 2 bases unmatched. The chain's CDR3 is CAIRTGGYNSPLHF. DNA for the CDR3: TGTGCCATCCGGACAGGGGGATATAATTCACCCCTCCACTTT.

This CDR3 reads CSARDRTQEDYNYGYTF. The DNA of the CDR3 is TGCAGTGCTAGAGATCGAACCCAGGAGGACTATAACTATGGCTACACCTTC. The chain combines TRBV20-1 with TRBJ1-2; D ambiguous. Germline V CDR1 and CDR2: DFQATT, SNEGSKA (reference sequence). Between the trimmed V and J ends, which lost 0 bases and 1 base, there was a span of 18 bases. The length of the CDR3 is 17 residues.

The genes are TRBV5-1 and TRBJ1-1; TRBD1 matches 9 bases. This CDR3 is built from 16 residues. Germline V gives CDR1 SGHRS, CDR2 YFSETQ. The V gene end was trimmed by 2 bases and the J gene end by 5 bases; junction bases not matched to a gene: 10. The CDR3: CASSFSTSGTGTEAFF. For the CDR3, the DNA is TGCGCCAGCAGCTTCTCTACTTCCGGGACAGGGACTGAAGCTTTCTTT.

In this sample, this clonotype turned up once. J is TRBJ1-5 and V is TRBV5-6, with 8 bases fitting TRBD1. The CDR3 loop spans 15 amino acids. From germline, CDR1 is SGHDT and CDR2 YYEEEE. V trimming: 3 bases; J trimming: 6 bases; junction bases outside the gene matches: 8. The DNA for the CDR3 is TGTGCCAGCAGCTATATGGACAGGGATTCTCAGCCCCAGCATTTT. Protein: CASSYMDRDSQPQHF.

The chain couples TRBV29-1 to TRBJ2-3; 9 bases line up with TRBD2. The CDR3 spans 14 residues. Germline trimming cut 5 bases from V and 0 bases from J; bases unmatched to any gene: 3. The germline gives CDR1 SQVTM, CDR2 ANQGSEA. The chain's CDR3 is CSVSSGGSTDTQYF. The CDR3 DNA reads TGCAGCGTTAGCAGCGGGGGGAGCACAGATACGCAGTATTTT.

J is TRBJ2-1 and V is TRBV5-4; TRBD2 matches 7 bases. CDR3 length: 15 residues. The V gene's germline CDR1 is SGHNT and CDR2 YYREEE (reference sequence). V was clipped by 2 bases and J by 3 bases; unmatched bases: 5. Here the CDR3 reads CASSLAGNGYNEQFF. The CDR3 bases are TGTGCCAGCAGCTTAGCGGGAAACGGCTACAATGAGCAGTTCTTC.

This chain links TRBV3-2 with TRBJ2-5; TRBD2, as called in the table, went unchecked against the DNA. TRBV3-2 is flagged as a pseudogene. This CDR3 spans 14 amino acids. The CDR3 DNA follows: TGTGCCAGCAGCCAAGATTCGACTAGCGTGACCCAGTACTTC. Residues: CASSQDSTSVTQYF.

This chain uses TRBV10-3 with TRBJ2-3; D unresolved. The V end was cut by 10 bases, the J end by 3 bases, with 8 bases between. The CDR3 is 11 amino acids. Germline CDR1 is ENHRY and CDR2 is SYGVKD. This CDR3 reads CATHGTDTQYF. DNA for the CDR3: TGTGCCACCCACGGGACAGATACGCAGTATTTT.

In its sample, this clonotype was seen a few times. The chain couples TRBV11-3 to TRBJ2-5; D may correspond to TRBD1 or TRBD2 (5 bases each). Trimming removed 8 bases at V and 1 base at J, with 20 bases between. Germline V CDR1 and CDR2: SGHNT, YENEEA. This CDR3 is built from 16 residues. Written as DNA, the CDR3 is TGTGCCAGCGGGGGACCGGGACCCACATCCCAAGAGACCCAGTACTTC. It specifies CASGGPGPTSQETQYF.

This chain connects TRBV20-1 to TRBJ1-5, with D possibly matching TRBD1 (5 bases). The CDR3 is 13 residues long. The V and J ends lost 3 bases and 6 bases respectively, with 12 bases between them. The germline V gene encodes CDR1 DFQATT and CDR2 SNEGSKA (reference sequence). The DNA for the CDR3 is TGCAGTGCTAGGGGCCCGGGGGGTCAGCCCCAGCATTTT. Translating gives CSARGPGGQPQHF.

The V call is TRBV24-1, the J call TRBJ2-3; TRBD2 matches 9 bases. After removal of 3 bases from V and 3 bases from J, the junction contained 6 bases not matched to a gene. Germline-derived CDR1 and CDR2 are KGHDR and SFDVKD. The CDR3 loop spans 16 amino acids. For the CDR3, the DNA is TGTGCCACCAGTGATGTCGGACTAGCGCTGACAGATACGCAGTATTTT. It is translated as CATSDVGLALTDTQYF.